The rows below give T cell receptor beta chains drawn from one sample of a study of neoadjuvant anti-PD-1 for oral cavity cancer. Libraries were prepared by immunoSEQ multiplex PCR; TCRdb keeps only in-frame clonotypes and omits some of them. Of more than 6,500 clones listed, 45% are singletons. The specimen comprised tumor tissue, sampled before nivolumab (anti-PD-1) treatment. All receptors derive from a person aged 35-79 years with oral cavity squamous cell carcinoma. Each CDR3 is given with its conserved first and last residue. Fields, in order: V gene, D gene, clone size, J gene, CDR3 DNA, CDR3 protein. The D gene is left open where the match is weak. A clone size is listed for some rows: how often the clone was seen (once, few, many), or a class if it is expanded.

v_call: TRBV10-1
d_call: TRBD2
clone_size: -
j_call: TRBJ2-1
cdr3_nt: TGCGCCAGCAGTCGGACTAGCGGGGGGAATGAGCAGTTCTTC
cdr3_aa: CASSRTSGGNEQFF

v_call: TRBV29-1
d_call: TRBD1
clone_size: few
j_call: TRBJ1-1
cdr3_nt: TGCAGCGTTGGGTCAGGGGGGAGTACTGAAGCTTTCTTT
cdr3_aa: CSVGSGGSTEAFF

v_call: TRBV5-1
d_call: -
clone_size: -
j_call: TRBJ1-4
cdr3_nt: TGCGCCAGCAGCTACGCGGGCCAAACGAATGAAAAACTGTTTTTT
cdr3_aa: CASSYAGQTNEKLFF

v_call: TRBV19
d_call: -
clone_size: -
j_call: TRBJ1-1
cdr3_nt: TGTGCCAGTAGTATCGGCCGGAACACTGAAGCTTTCTTT
cdr3_aa: CASSIGRNTEAFF

v_call: TRBV4-3
d_call: TRBD2
clone_size: -
j_call: TRBJ2-7
cdr3_nt: TGCGCCAGCAGCCAATCTAGCGGGGGACTATACGAGCAGTACTTC
cdr3_aa: CASSQSSGGLYEQYF

v_call: TRBV7-2
d_call: -
clone_size: -
j_call: TRBJ1-4
cdr3_nt: TGTGCCAGCAGCCGCCTAGCTAAGGAAAAACTGTTTTTT
cdr3_aa: CASSRLAKEKLFF

v_call: TRBV19
d_call: -
clone_size: few
j_call: TRBJ1-2
cdr3_nt: TGTGCCAGTAGTCTAGGCCCTTCTTCCTACACCTTC
cdr3_aa: CASSLGPSSYTF

v_call: TRBV6-1
d_call: -
clone_size: -
j_call: TRBJ1-5
cdr3_nt: TGTGCCAGCAGTGAGATCCTTTTTGGGAATCAGCCCCAGCATTTT
cdr3_aa: CASSEILFGNQPQHF

v_call: TRBV7-2
d_call: -
clone_size: -
j_call: TRBJ2-5
cdr3_nt: TGTGCCAGCAGCCTAGCAGGGTGGGTGGGAGAGACCCAGTACTTC
cdr3_aa: CASSLAGWVGETQYF

v_call: TRBV5-5
d_call: -
clone_size: -
j_call: TRBJ2-6
cdr3_nt: TGTGCCAGCAGCTTGGGGGGGCAGACTGGGGCCAACGTCCTGACTTTC
cdr3_aa: CASSLGGQTGANVLTF

v_call: TRBV10-3
d_call: -
clone_size: -
j_call: TRBJ1-3
cdr3_nt: TGTGCCACCGCGGACACCAACTCTGGAAACACCATATATTTT
cdr3_aa: CATADTNSGNTIYF

v_call: TRBV5-1
d_call: -
clone_size: -
j_call: TRBJ2-7
cdr3_nt: TGCGCCAGCAGCTTGGAACACGGTCCCTCGCACTTC
cdr3_aa: CASSLEHGPSHF

v_call: TRBV4-3
d_call: -
clone_size: -
j_call: TRBJ1-6
cdr3_nt: TGCGCCAGCAGCCAAGAGAGCGGCGCACCAAATTCACCCCTCCACTTT
cdr3_aa: CASSQESGAPNSPLHF

v_call: TRBV2
d_call: TRBD1
clone_size: large
j_call: TRBJ2-2
cdr3_nt: TGTGCCAGCAGCAGACGGACAGGGACCACCGGGGAGCTGTTTTTT
cdr3_aa: CASSRRTGTTGELFF

v_call: TRBV7-9
d_call: -
clone_size: few
j_call: TRBJ1-2
cdr3_nt: TGTGCCAGCAGCTCAAATCAGGCTAACTATGGCTACACCTTC
cdr3_aa: CASSSNQANYGYTF

v_call: TRBV9
d_call: -
clone_size: -
j_call: TRBJ2-1
cdr3_nt: TGTGCCAGCAGCTTAGGGTCGGACTACAATGAGCAGTTCTTC
cdr3_aa: CASSLGSDYNEQFF

v_call: TRBV25-1
d_call: -
clone_size: -
j_call: TRBJ2-7
cdr3_nt: TGTGCCAGCAGTGCACAGGGAATGGGATACGAGCAGTACTTC
cdr3_aa: CASSAQGMGYEQYF

v_call: TRBV7-9
d_call: -
clone_size: once
j_call: TRBJ1-3
cdr3_nt: TGTGCCAGCAGCTTAGATGGCAGGGGAGACACCATATATTTT
cdr3_aa: CASSLDGRGDTIYF

v_call: TRBV7-2
d_call: TRBD2
clone_size: -
j_call: TRBJ2-2
cdr3_nt: TGTGCCAGCAGCACCGCTAGCGGGGGGGGTTTCGGGGAGCTGTTTTTT
cdr3_aa: CASSTASGGGFGELFF

v_call: TRBV12-5
d_call: TRBD2
clone_size: few
j_call: TRBJ2-5
cdr3_nt: TGTGCTAGTGGTCTCGGACTAGCGGGACAAGAGACCCAGTACTTC
cdr3_aa: CASGLGLAGQETQYF

v_call: TRBV11-2
d_call: TRBD1
clone_size: -
j_call: TRBJ2-3
cdr3_nt: TGTGCCAGCAGCCCCATGGGACAGACTAGCACAGATACGCAGTATTTT
cdr3_aa: CASSPMGQTSTDTQYF

v_call: TRBV28
d_call: -
clone_size: -
j_call: TRBJ1-4
cdr3_nt: TGTGCCACCTCCGAGGGGAATGAAAAACTGTTTTTT
cdr3_aa: CATSEGNEKLFF